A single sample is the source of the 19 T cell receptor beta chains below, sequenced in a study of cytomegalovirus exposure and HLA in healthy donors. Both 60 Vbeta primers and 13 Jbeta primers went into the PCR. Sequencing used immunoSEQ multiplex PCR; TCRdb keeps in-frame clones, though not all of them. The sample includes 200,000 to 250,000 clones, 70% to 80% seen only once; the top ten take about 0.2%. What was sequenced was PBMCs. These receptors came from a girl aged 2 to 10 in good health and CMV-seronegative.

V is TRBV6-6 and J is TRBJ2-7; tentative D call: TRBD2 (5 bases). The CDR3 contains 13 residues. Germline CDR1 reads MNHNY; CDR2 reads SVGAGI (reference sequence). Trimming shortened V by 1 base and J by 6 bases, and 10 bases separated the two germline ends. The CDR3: CASSYYGSGEQYF. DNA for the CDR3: TGTGCCAGCAGTTACTATGGAAGCGGCGAGCAGTACTTC.

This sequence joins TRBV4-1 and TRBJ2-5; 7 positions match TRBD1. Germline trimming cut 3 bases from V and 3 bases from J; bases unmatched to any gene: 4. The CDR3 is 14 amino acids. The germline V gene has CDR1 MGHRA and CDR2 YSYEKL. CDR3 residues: CASSQVGTEETQYF. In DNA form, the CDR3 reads TGCGCCAGCAGCCAGGTCGGGACAGAAGAGACCCAGTACTTC.

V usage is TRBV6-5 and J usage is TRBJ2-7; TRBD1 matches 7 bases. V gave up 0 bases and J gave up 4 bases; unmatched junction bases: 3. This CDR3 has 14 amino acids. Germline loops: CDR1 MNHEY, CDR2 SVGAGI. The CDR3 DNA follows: TGTGCCAGCAGTTACTCGAAACAGGGGTACGAGCAGTACTTC. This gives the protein CASSYSKQGYEQYF.

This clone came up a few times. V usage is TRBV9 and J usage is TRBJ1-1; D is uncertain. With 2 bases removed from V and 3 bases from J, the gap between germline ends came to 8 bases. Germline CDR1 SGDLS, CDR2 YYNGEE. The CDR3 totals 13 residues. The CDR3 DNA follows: TGTGCCAGCAGCGTTAGGGAGGACACTGAAGCTTTCTTT. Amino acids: CASSVREDTEAFF. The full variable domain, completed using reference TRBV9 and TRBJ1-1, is DSGVTQTPKHLITATGQRVTLRCSPRSGDLSVYWYQQSLDQGLQFLIQYYNGEERAKGNILERFSAQQFPDLHSELNLSSLELGDSALYFCASSVREDTEAFFGQGTRLTVV.

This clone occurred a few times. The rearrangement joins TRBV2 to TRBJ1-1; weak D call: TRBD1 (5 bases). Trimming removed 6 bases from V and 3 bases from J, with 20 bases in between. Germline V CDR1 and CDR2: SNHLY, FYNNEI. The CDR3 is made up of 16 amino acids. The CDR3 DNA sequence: TGTGCCAGCAGACGATCAGCTATCACAGGCGACACTGAAGCTTTCTTT. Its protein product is CASRRSAITGDTEAFF.

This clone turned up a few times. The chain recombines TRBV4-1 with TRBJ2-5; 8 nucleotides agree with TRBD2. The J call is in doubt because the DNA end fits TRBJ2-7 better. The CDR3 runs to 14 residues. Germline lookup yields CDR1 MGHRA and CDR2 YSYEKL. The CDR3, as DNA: TGCGCCAGCAGCCAAGCACTAGCGGACTACGAGCAGTACTTC. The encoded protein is CASSQALADYEQYF.

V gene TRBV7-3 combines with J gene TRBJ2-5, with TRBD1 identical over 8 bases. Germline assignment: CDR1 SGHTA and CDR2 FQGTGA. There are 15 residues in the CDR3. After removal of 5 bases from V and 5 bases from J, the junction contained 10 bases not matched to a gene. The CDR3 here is CASSPGQGGGETQYF. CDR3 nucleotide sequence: TGTGCCAGCAGCCCTGGACAGGGTGGAGGGGAGACCCAGTACTTC.

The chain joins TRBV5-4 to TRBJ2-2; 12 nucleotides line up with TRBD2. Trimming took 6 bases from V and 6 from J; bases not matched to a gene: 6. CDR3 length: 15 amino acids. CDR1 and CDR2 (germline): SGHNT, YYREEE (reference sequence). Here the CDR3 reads CASTSGLAGSGELFF. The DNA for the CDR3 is TGTGCCAGCACCTCGGGACTAGCGGGTTCCGGGGAGCTGTTTTTT. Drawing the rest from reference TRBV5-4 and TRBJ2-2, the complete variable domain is ETGVTQSPTHLIKTRGQQVTLRCSSQSGHNTVSWYQQALGQGPQFIFQYYREEENGRGNFPPRFSGLQFPNYSSELNVNALELDDSALYLCASTSGLAGSGELFFGEGSRLTVL.

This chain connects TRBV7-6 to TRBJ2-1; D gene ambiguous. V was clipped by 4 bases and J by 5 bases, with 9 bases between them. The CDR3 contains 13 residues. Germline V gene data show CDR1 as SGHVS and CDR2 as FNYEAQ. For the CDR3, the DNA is TGTGCCAGCAGCTCCGGTTTAGACAATGAGCAGTTCTTC. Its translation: CASSSGLDNEQFF.

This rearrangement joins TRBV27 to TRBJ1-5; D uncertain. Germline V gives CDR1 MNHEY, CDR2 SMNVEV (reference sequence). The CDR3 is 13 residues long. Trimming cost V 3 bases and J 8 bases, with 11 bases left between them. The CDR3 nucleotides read TGTGCCAGCAGTTTCGGCCTCGGGGAGCCCCAGCATTTT. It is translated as CASSFGLGEPQHF.

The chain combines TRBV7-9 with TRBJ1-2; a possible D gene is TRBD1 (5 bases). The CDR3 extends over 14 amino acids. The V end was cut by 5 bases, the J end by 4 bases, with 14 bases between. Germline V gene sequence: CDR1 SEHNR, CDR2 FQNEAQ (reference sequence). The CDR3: CASSPPGGSYGYTF. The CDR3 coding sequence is TGTGCCAGCAGCCCACCTGGGGGGTCCTATGGCTACACCTTC.

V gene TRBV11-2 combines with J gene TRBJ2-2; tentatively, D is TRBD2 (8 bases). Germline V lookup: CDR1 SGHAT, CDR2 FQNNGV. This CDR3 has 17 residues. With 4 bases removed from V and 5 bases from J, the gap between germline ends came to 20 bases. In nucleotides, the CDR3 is TGTGCCAGCAGCTCCAGGACAGGACCGGGGGGGACCGGGGAGCTGTTTTTT. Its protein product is CASSSRTGPGGTGELFF.

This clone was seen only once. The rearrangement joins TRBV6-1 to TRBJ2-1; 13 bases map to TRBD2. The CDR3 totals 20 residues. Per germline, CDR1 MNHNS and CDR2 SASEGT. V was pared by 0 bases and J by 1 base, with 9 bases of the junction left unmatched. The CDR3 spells CASSEAGGLAGLSSYNEQFF. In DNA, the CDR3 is TGTGCCAGCAGTGAAGCTGGGGGACTAGCGGGATTATCGTCCTACAATGAGCAGTTCTTC.

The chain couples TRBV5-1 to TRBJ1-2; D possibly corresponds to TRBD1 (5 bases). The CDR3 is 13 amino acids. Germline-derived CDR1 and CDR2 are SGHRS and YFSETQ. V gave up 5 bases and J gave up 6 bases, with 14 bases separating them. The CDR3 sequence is CASSGSWGNGYTF. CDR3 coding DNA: TGCGCCAGCAGTGGCTCATGGGGCAATGGCTACACCTTC.

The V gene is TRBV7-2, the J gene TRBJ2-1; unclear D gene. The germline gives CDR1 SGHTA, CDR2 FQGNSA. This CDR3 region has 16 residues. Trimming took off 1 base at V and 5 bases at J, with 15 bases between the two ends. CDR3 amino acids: CASSLGQYAVHNEQFF. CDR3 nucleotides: TGTGCCAGCAGCTTAGGGCAGTATGCCGTCCACAATGAGCAGTTCTTC. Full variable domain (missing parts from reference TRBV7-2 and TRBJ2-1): GAGVSQSPSNKVTEKGKDVELRCDPISGHTALYWYRQSLGQGLEFLIYFQGNSAPDKSGLPSDRFSAERTGGSVSTLTIQRTQQEDSAVYLCASSLGQYAVHNEQFFGPGTRLTVL.

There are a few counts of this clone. DNA for the CDR3: TGTGCCAGCAGCTTGCCGGGGATGGACGAAAAACTGTTTTTT. Amino acids: CASSLPGMDEKLFF. The chain combines TRBV5-4 with TRBJ1-4; D gene ambiguous. The CDR3 loop spans 14 amino acids. V lost 1 base and J lost 8, with 12 bases in between. The V gene's germline CDR1 is SGHNT and CDR2 YYREEE (reference sequence).

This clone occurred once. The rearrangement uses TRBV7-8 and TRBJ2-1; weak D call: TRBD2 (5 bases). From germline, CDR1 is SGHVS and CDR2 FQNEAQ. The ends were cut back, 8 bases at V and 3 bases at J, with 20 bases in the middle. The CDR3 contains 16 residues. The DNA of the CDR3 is TGTGCCAGCCATACAAATAGCGCGGAGCTCTACAATGAGCAGTTCTTC. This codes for CASHTNSAELYNEQFF.

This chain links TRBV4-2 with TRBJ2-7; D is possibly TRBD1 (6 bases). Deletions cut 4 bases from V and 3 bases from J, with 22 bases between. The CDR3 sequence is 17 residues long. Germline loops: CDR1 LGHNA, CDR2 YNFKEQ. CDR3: CASSPTSTTGTDYEQYF. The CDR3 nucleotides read TGTGCCAGCAGCCCTACCTCGACCACAGGGACGGACTACGAGCAGTACTTC.

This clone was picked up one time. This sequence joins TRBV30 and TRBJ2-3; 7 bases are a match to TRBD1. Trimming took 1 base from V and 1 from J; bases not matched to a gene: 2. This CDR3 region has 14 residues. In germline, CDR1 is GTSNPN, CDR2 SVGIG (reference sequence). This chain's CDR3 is CAWSGGTGTDTQYF. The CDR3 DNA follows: TGTGCCTGGAGTGGGGGGACAGGCACAGATACGCAGTATTTT. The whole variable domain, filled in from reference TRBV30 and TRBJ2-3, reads SQTIHQWPATLVQPVGSPLSLECTVEGTSNPNLYWYRQAAGRGLQLLFYSVGIGQISSEVPQNLSASRPQDRQFILSSKKLLLSDSGFYLCAWSGGTGTDTQYFGPGTRLTVL.